The 21 T cell receptor beta chains presented below share a single source sample, sequenced in a study of cytomegalovirus exposure and HLA in healthy donors. Vbeta (60) and Jbeta (13) primers were used in the PCR. The table came from immunoSEQ multiplex PCR; TCRdb's copy has only in-frame clones and leaves some out. The listing contains around 150,000 clones. Sequencing was performed on PBMCs. All receptors derive from a woman in her sixties in good health and CMV-seronegative.

The chain joins TRBV2 to TRBJ2-5, with TRBD2 as a possible D gene (7 bases). The DNA end is more similar to TRBJ2-7, so the J call may be wrong. The CDR3 consists of 14 residues. The germline CDR1 and CDR2 sequences are SNHLY and FYNNEI. The CDR3: CASNGGGVLYEQYF. For the CDR3, the DNA is TGTGCCAGCAATGGAGGGGGGGTGCTGTACGAGCAGTACTTC.

The chain recombines TRBV5-4 with TRBJ2-7, with TRBD2 matching 7 bases. The CDR3 is made up of 14 amino acids. Germline V gives CDR1 SGHNT, CDR2 YYREEE (reference sequence). J was trimmed by 4 bases and V by 5 bases; bases with no gene match: 9. The CDR3 DNA follows: TGTGCCAGCAGTAAAGCGGGAATCGGTTACGAGCAGTACTTC. It codes for CASSKAGIGYEQYF.

The V call is TRBV2, the J call TRBJ2-2, with 7 bases lining up with TRBD2. Germline CDR1 SNHLY, CDR2 FYNNEI. The CDR3 has 16 residues. J gave up 2 bases and V 5 bases, and 8 bases lay outside the gene matches. The CDR3 here is CASSWVGGGNTGELFF. CDR3 coding DNA: TGTGCCAGCAGTTGGGTGGGGGGGGGAAACACCGGGGAGCTGTTTTTT.

The chain uses TRBV9 and TRBJ2-2; 10 nucleotides align to TRBD2. V trimming: 7 bases; J trimming: 3 bases; junction bases outside the gene matches: 9. CDR1 and CDR2 (germline): SGDLS, YYNGEE. The CDR3 length is 16 residues. CDR3 loop: CASGKRGGSYTGELFF. The CDR3 DNA reads as TGTGCCAGCGGAAAGCGGGGGGGATCGTACACCGGGGAGCTGTTTTTT. Using reference TRBV9 and TRBJ2-2 for the parts outside the CDR3, the full variable domain is DSGVTQTPKHLITATGQRVTLRCSPRSGDLSVYWYQQSLDQGLQFLIQYYNGEERAKGNILERFSAQQFPDLHSELNLSSLELGDSALYFCASGKRGGSYTGELFFGEGSRLTVL.

The chain recombines TRBV10-3 with TRBJ2-7, with unresolved D. The CDR3 length is 16 residues. V lost 0 bases and J lost 2, with 14 bases in between. Germline loops: CDR1 ENHRY, CDR2 SYGVKD. This CDR3 reads CAISESANLMTYEQYF. The CDR3 region has the DNA TGTGCCATCAGTGAGTCGGCCAATCTTATGACCTACGAGCAGTACTTC.

This chain connects TRBV27 to TRBJ1-6; D not resolved. This CDR3 spans 12 amino acids. The V end was cut by 4 bases, the J end by 8 bases, with 6 bases between. Germline V lookup: CDR1 MNHEY, CDR2 SMNVEV (reference sequence). The chain's CDR3 is CASSYSDSPLHF. The DNA for the CDR3 is TGTGCCAGCAGTTACAGTGATTCACCCCTCCACTTT.

The chain couples TRBV9 to TRBJ2-5, with TRBD1 matching 11 bases. This CDR3 comprises 15 residues. After removal of 6 bases from V and 5 bases from J, the junction contained 9 bases not matched to a gene. Germline V lookup: CDR1 SGDLS, CDR2 YYNGEE. For the CDR3, the DNA is TGTGCCAGCACCCCCGGACAGGGGGCTGGGGAGACCCAGTACTTC. This codes for CASTPGQGAGETQYF.

V and J are TRBV10-1 and TRBJ1-1, with D possibly being TRBD1 (6 bases). Germline values: CDR1 WNHNN, CDR2 SYGVQD (reference sequence). The V end lost 6 bases, the J end lost 4 bases, and 12 bases lay between the germline ends. The CDR3 sequence is 13 residues long. DNA of the CDR3: TGCGCCAGCAGCACAGGGTATACCACTGAAGCTTTCTTT. Translated: CASSTGYTTEAFF.

This rearrangement joins TRBV18 to TRBJ2-3; 10 nucleotides match TRBD2. Germline V CDR1 and CDR2: KGHSH, LQKENI. Unmatched junction bases numbered 4, after V lost 2 bases and J lost 2 bases. This CDR3 has 16 amino acids. Here the CDR3 reads CASSPWTSGNTDTQYF. CDR3 coding DNA: TGTGCCAGCTCACCATGGACTAGCGGAAACACAGATACGCAGTATTTT.

The chain employs TRBV6-5 and TRBJ2-4; 7 bases line up with TRBD1. The CDR3 is 15 amino acids. CDR1 and CDR2 (germline): MNHEY, SVGAGI. V lost 4 bases and J lost 2; bases outside the gene matches: 5. The CDR3 sequence is CASSSPRGSKNIQYF. The CDR3 DNA reads TGTGCCAGCAGTTCCCCCAGGGGGTCCAAAAACATTCAGTACTTC.

The J gene is TRBJ2-5, the V gene TRBV2, with 7 bases lining up with TRBD1. The CDR3 length is 13 residues. Trimming at V came to 5 bases and at J to 4 bases, leaving 4 bases not matched to a gene. Germline lookup yields CDR1 SNHLY and CDR2 FYNNEI. CDR3 protein: CASSWTGRETQYF. In nucleotides, the CDR3 is TGTGCCAGCAGTTGGACAGGTCGAGAGACCCAGTACTTC.

This chain joins TRBV5-1 and TRBJ2-5; D is unclear. CDR1 and CDR2 (germline): SGHRS, YFSETQ. V was pared by 2 bases and J by 4 bases, with 12 bases between. This CDR3 is built from 14 residues. The CDR3 DNA reads as TGCGCCAGCAGCTTCTCCCTACCCGGAGAGACCCAGTACTTC. It translates to CASSFSLPGETQYF.

The chain carries TRBV11-2 and TRBJ2-7, with 10 bases that match TRBD1. Germline trimming cut 8 bases from V and 3 bases from J; bases unmatched to any gene: 10. The CDR3 consists of 15 residues. Germline V CDR1 and CDR2: SGHAT, FQNNGV. CDR3 in DNA: TGTGCCAGCCGCAGACTCCGGGACAGGGGCTACGAGCAGTACTTC. Protein product: CASRRLRDRGYEQYF.

The J gene is TRBJ2-7, the V gene TRBV5-6; a weak D match, TRBD2 (6 bases). Germline lookup yields CDR1 SGHDT and CDR2 YYEEEE. The CDR3 is 14 residues long. V lost 2 bases, J lost 5 bases, and 14 bases lay in between. The CDR3 is CASSFGGDFNEQYF. The CDR3 nucleotides read TGTGCCAGCAGCTTTGGAGGGGATTTTAACGAGCAGTACTTC.

J is TRBJ1-3 and V is TRBV4-1; no firm D call. This CDR3 comprises 11 residues. V was clipped by 1 base and J by 8 bases, with 3 bases between them. Looked up from germline, CDR1 is MGHRA and CDR2 is YSYEKL. CDR3 in amino acids: CASSQAYTIYF. Written as DNA, the CDR3 is TGCGCCAGCAGCCAAGCTTACACCATATATTTT.

The chain carries TRBV7-6 and TRBJ2-3; 9 bases align to TRBD2. Germline V CDR1 and CDR2: SGHVS, FNYEAQ. This CDR3 contains 17 residues. The V segment lost 1 base and the J segment 4 bases; nucleotides outside the gene matches: 9. For the CDR3, the DNA is TGTGCCAGCAGCTTAGTGCCCCCAACTAGCGGGTCAGATACGCAGTATTTT. As protein: CASSLVPPTSGSDTQYF.

CDR3 sequence: CASSLTGVNSPLHF. CDR3 sequence (DNA): TGTGCCAGCAGCTTGACAGGGGTCAATTCACCCCTCCACTTT. V gene TRBV11-2 combines with J gene TRBJ1-6; the match to TRBD1 covers 8 bases. Germline values: CDR1 SGHAT, CDR2 FQNNGV. The CDR3 contains 14 residues. The V gene end was trimmed by 3 bases and the J gene end by 7 bases; junction bases not matched to a gene: 2.

This sequence joins TRBV28 and TRBJ1-1, with a tentative D call TRBD1 (6 bases). The CDR3 length is 14 residues. V lost 2 bases, J lost 1 base, and 8 bases lay in between. CDR1 MDHEN and CDR2 SYDVKM come from the germline V gene. CDR3 residues: CASSLAGANTEAFF. Written as DNA, the CDR3 is TGTGCCAGCAGTTTAGCAGGGGCGAACACTGAAGCTTTCTTT. Full variable domain (missing parts from reference TRBV28 and TRBJ1-1): DVKVTQSSRYLVKRTGEKVFLECVQDMDHENMFWYRQDPGLGLRLIYFSYDVKMKEKGDIPEGYSVSREKKERFSLILESASTNQTSMYLCASSLAGANTEAFFGQGTRLTVV.

The chain carries TRBV7-9 and TRBJ2-1, with 9 bases aligning to TRBD2. The germline V gene encodes CDR1 SEHNR and CDR2 FQNEAQ (reference sequence). The CDR3 contains 15 residues. Trimming removed 3 bases from V and 8 bases from J; junction bases left unmatched: 8. The CDR3 protein is CASSLVGLAWDEQFF. The CDR3 DNA follows: TGTGCCAGCAGCTTGGTGGGACTAGCATGGGATGAGCAGTTCTTC.

The CDR3 DNA follows: TGTGCCAGCAGTCGCCCCGGGGGAGAAAAACTGTTTTTT. Translating it yields CASSRPGGEKLFF. This sequence joins TRBV6-5 and TRBJ1-4, with TRBD1 as a possible D gene (5 bases). Trimming cost V 5 bases and J 8 bases, with 12 bases left between them. Germline values: CDR1 MNHEY, CDR2 SVGAGI. The length of the CDR3 is 13 residues.

The chain is built from TRBV9 and TRBJ2-3; 10 bases are shared with TRBD1. J lost 3 bases, V lost 3 bases, and 1 base had no gene match. Germline lookup yields CDR1 SGDLS and CDR2 YYNGEE. The CDR3 has 14 residues. The DNA of the CDR3 is TGTGCCAGCAGCGCGGGACAGGGGACAGATACGCAGTATTTT. It encodes CASSAGQGTDTQYF.